This TCR beta chain was documented in a study of control samples from healthy donors and cancer patients. Of note for this clone: This same CDR3 is encoded by further DNA sequences in the sample.

With 2 bases clipped from V and 1 base from J, the junction kept 1 base outside the gene matches. Germline CDR1 and CDR2: SGHVS and FQNEAQ. This CDR3 region has 14 residues. Clones were sequenced by immunoSEQ multiplex PCR, and TCRdb holds only the in-frame ones, with some missing. The sample carries some 410,000 clones, about nine tenths recorded once. Sequenced input: PBMCs. The sequence was obtained from a man aged 35-49 years with head and neck cancer. The V call is TRBV7-8, the J call TRBJ1-1; 7 nucleotides match TRBD1. CDR3 sequence (DNA): TGTGCCAGCAGCTTACGACAGGGGAACACTGAAGCTTTCTTT. Protein: CASSLRQGNTEAFF.